Presented here are 13 T cell receptor beta chains from one specimen sequenced in a study of blood T cell repertoires in COVID-19. Profiling relied on immunoSEQ multiplex PCR, and the TCRdb table lists in-frame clones only, not all of them. The profile shows over 250,000 clones, more than 90% of them singletons. The sequenced sample was PBMCs or T cells enriched from blood (not recorded which). The receptors here all came from a man aged 55 to 70 who had recovered from COVID-19.

V usage is TRBV3-1 (or the pseudogene TRBV3-2) and J usage is TRBJ2-1, with D hard to call. Germline V gene data show CDR1 as LGHDT and CDR2 as YNNKEL (reference sequence). This CDR3 is built from 17 residues. The ends were cut back, 2 bases at V and 5 bases at J, with 19 bases in the middle. CDR3 nucleotides: TGTGCCAGCAGCCAATCCTTCTCGTGGGCTATGGACAATGAGCAGTTCTTC. Its translation is CASSQSFSWAMDNEQFF.

This clone was seen just once. V gene TRBV12-3 or TRBV12-4 combines with J gene TRBJ2-1; D possibly corresponds to TRBD2 (6 bases). V shed 5 bases and J shed 8 bases, with 13 bases lying between them. The CDR3 is made up of 13 amino acids. The CDR3 sequence is CASSGGTGDEQFF. The DNA for the CDR3 is TGTGCCAGCAGTGGGGGAACGGGGGATGAGCAGTTCTTC.

The rearrangement joins TRBV25-1 to TRBJ1-3; D is unresolved. Germline CDR1 reads MGHDK; CDR2 reads SYGVNS. Trimming stripped 1 base from V and 8 bases from J, with 6 bases between. CDR3 length equals 12 residues. DNA for the CDR3: TGTGCCAGCAGTGAATTTTCAGACACCATATATTTT. Translating it yields CASSEFSDTIYF.

This chain links TRBV5-4 with TRBJ1-1, with TRBD1 matching 9 bases. Looked up from germline, CDR1 is SGHNT and CDR2 is YYREEE (reference sequence). CDR3 length: 13 amino acids. V shed 4 bases, J shed 5 bases, and the junction held 3 bases outside the gene matches. The CDR3 DNA sequence: TGTGCCAGCAGCCCACAGGGGGCGACTGAAGCTTTCTTT. Translation gives CASSPQGATEAFF.

The J gene is TRBJ1-6, the V gene TRBV20-1, with D hard to call. The CDR3 consists of 14 residues. From germline, CDR1 is DFQATT and CDR2 SNEGSKA (reference sequence). V was trimmed by 3 bases and J by 5 bases, leaving 11 bases between them. The CDR3 sequence: CSASLGRDNSPLHF. The DNA for the CDR3 is TGCAGTGCTAGTTTGGGGAGGGATAATTCACCCCTCCACTTT.

V and J are TRBV5-4 and TRBJ1-1, with no clear D. There are 14 residues in the CDR3. Germline assignment: CDR1 SGHNT and CDR2 YYREEE (reference sequence). Trimming stripped 0 bases from V and 1 base from J, with 7 bases between. This CDR3 reads CASSLDPGNTEAFF. The DNA for the CDR3 is TGTGCCAGCAGCTTGGATCCGGGGAACACTGAAGCTTTCTTT. The complete variable domain, with remaining parts taken from reference TRBV5-4 and TRBJ1-1, reads ETGVTQSPTHLIKTRGQQVTLRCSSQSGHNTVSWYQQALGQGPQFIFQYYREEENGRGNFPPRFSGLQFPNYSSELNVNALELDDSALYLCASSLDPGNTEAFFGQGTRLTVV.

The V call is TRBV7-9, the J call TRBJ1-3, with D hard to call. The germline CDR1 and CDR2 sequences are SEHNR and FQNEAQ (reference sequence). The CDR3 extends over 15 amino acids. V was pared by 5 bases and J by 3 bases, with 14 bases between. This chain's CDR3 is CASSPTLVFGNTIYF. CDR3 DNA sequence: TGTGCCAGCAGCCCAACTCTGGTCTTTGGAAACACCATATATTTT.

The rearrangement joins TRBV5-1 to TRBJ1-4; possible D gene TRBD1, 5 bases. The CDR3 extends over 15 amino acids. Germline CDR1 SGHRS, CDR2 YFSETQ. V gave up 0 bases and J gave up 6 bases, with 12 bases separating them. The DNA for the CDR3 is TGCGCCAGCAGCTTGGCCGGCAGGGTTGATGAAAAACTGTTTTTT. Its protein product is CASSLAGRVDEKLFF.

The chain carries TRBV3-1 (or the pseudogene TRBV3-2) and TRBJ2-3; D call uncertain. This CDR3 is built from 13 residues. Germline-derived CDR1 and CDR2 are LGHDT and YNNKEL (reference sequence). The V end was cut by 2 bases, the J end by 0 bases, with 3 bases between. As DNA, the CDR3 is TGTGCCAGCAGCCAACTCAGCACAGATACGCAGTATTTT. This encodes CASSQLSTDTQYF.

The gene calls are TRBV4-1 and TRBJ2-7; possibly TRBD1 for D (6 bases). Trimming removed 3 bases from V and 3 bases from J, with 15 bases in between. Per the germline V gene, CDR1 is MGHRA and CDR2 is YSYEKL. The CDR3 covers 15 residues. For the CDR3, the DNA is TGCGCCAGCAGCCACGATACAGGGTGGGACTACGAGCAGTACTTC. This sequence encodes CASSHDTGWDYEQYF.

The chain joins TRBV6-5 to TRBJ1-3, with D possibly TRBD1 on 6 matching bases. CDR1 and CDR2 (germline): MNHEY, SVGAGI. V was clipped by 4 bases and J by 1 base, with 11 bases between them. The CDR3 extends over 15 amino acids. CDR3 loop: CASSWDNGSGNTIYF. The CDR3 DNA reads TGTGCCAGCAGTTGGGACAATGGGTCTGGAAACACCATATATTTT.

This clone appeared once. The chain is built from TRBV15 and TRBJ2-3; D gene ambiguous. This CDR3 comprises 15 residues. With 0 bases removed from V and 4 bases from J, the gap between germline ends came to 11 bases. Germline assignment: CDR1 LNHNV and CDR2 YYDKDF (reference sequence). The CDR3 bases are TGTGCCACCAGCAGAGATCCGCTCAGCGCAGATACGCAGTATTTT. Amino acid sequence: CATSRDPLSADTQYF.

The chain recombines TRBV5-1 with TRBJ2-3, with 11 nucleotides matching TRBD2. Germline-derived CDR1 and CDR2 are SGHRS and YFSETQ. The CDR3 runs 16 residues. The V segment lost 4 bases and the J segment 3 bases; nucleotides outside the gene matches: 7. The CDR3 sequence: CASSRPSGRITDTQYF. The CDR3 DNA is TGCGCCAGCAGCAGGCCTAGCGGGAGGATAACAGATACGCAGTATTTT.